The rows below give T cell receptor beta chains drawn from one sample of a study of T cell repertoires in cytomegalovirus infection. TCRdb re-called the reads with MiXCR, one entry per CDR3 protein. The data contain under 500,000 distinct CDR3 sequences, approximately 46% of them seen just once; the ten biggest clones take up roughly two fifths. For these TCRs, the target antigens are not known. The material sequenced was cultured PBMCs, taken from culture after CMV antigen stimulation. These receptors were taken from a human donor in good health (CMV status not recorded). Some clones in this sample may be carry-over from other donors' samples. Each CDR3 is given with its conserved first and last residue. Each record gives: clone size, J gene, V gene, CDR3 protein. Only part of the rows carry a size: once, few, many, or a class if the clone is expanded.

- TRBJ2-3 TRBV3-1 CASSQAIPGLAGSDTQYF
few TRBJ2-7 TRBV7-8 CASSVRTSGGQTKYEQYF
few TRBJ2-7 TRBV7-2 CASSLRAGGTYEQYF
few TRBJ2-1 TRBV4-1 CASSQVPGNNEQFF
few TRBJ2-5 TRBV7-2 CASSPTRDRQETQYF
- TRBJ2-4 TRBV7-2 CASSLELAGRGWYF
- TRBJ1-1 TRBV6-1 CASSASGGPTEAFF
- TRBJ2-7 TRBV5-6 CASSPNAGGSYEQYF
- TRBJ2-7 TRBV28 CASSGWDSSYEQYF
- TRBJ1-4 TRBV15 CATSRDVDRGRELFF
- TRBJ2-7 TRBV6-5 CASSRRGLTRGEGGKQYF
few TRBJ2-7 TRBV7-2 CASSRTSPKDEQYF
- TRBJ1-4 TRBV2 CASKIQDRVEKLFF